This T cell receptor (beta chain) was retrieved from a study of PD-L1 blockade in urothelial cancer. Study background: The year 2014 saw patients start atezolizumab, 1,200 mg intravenously every 3 weeks. Investigators checked blood 3 weeks (second dose) and 6 weeks after treatment start.

Trimming cost V 4 bases and J 10 bases, with 16 bases left between them. Per germline, CDR1 SGHTA and CDR2 FQGNSA. This CDR3 comprises 13 residues. Assay: immunoSEQ multiplex PCR; the TCRdb copy retains only in-frame clones and omits some. The data show 90,000 to 120,000 clones, roughly nine tenths seen once. Urothelial carcinoma affected the patients, and it was locally advanced or metastatic. Peripheral blood mononuclear cells were collected from every patient before and during treatment, yielding between 1 and 8 samples per patient. The receptor was isolated from a woman of 80 years or more with urothelial cancer. The sequencing here drew on PBMCs, taken around atezolizumab (anti-PD-L1) treatment. The V call is TRBV7-2, the J call TRBJ1-1; D may be TRBD1 (6 bases). CDR3 sequence (DNA): TGTGCCAGCAGCTCGACAGGCCACCCTACAGCTTTCTTT. Its translation is CASSSTGHPTAFF.